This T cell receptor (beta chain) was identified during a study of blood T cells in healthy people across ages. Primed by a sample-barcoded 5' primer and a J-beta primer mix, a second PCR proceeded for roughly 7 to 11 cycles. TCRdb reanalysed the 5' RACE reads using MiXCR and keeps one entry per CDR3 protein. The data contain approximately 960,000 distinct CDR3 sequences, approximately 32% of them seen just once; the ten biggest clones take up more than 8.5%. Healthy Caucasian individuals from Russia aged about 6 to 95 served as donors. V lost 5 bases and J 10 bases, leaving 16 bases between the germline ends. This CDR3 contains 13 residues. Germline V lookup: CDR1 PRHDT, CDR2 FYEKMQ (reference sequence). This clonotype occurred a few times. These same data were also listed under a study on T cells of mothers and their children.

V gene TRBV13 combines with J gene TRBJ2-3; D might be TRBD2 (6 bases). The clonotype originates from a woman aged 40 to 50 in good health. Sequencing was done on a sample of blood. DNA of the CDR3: TGTGCCAGCAGCAGTGGACTACCCATTGCGCAGTATTTT. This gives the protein CASSSGLPIAQYF.